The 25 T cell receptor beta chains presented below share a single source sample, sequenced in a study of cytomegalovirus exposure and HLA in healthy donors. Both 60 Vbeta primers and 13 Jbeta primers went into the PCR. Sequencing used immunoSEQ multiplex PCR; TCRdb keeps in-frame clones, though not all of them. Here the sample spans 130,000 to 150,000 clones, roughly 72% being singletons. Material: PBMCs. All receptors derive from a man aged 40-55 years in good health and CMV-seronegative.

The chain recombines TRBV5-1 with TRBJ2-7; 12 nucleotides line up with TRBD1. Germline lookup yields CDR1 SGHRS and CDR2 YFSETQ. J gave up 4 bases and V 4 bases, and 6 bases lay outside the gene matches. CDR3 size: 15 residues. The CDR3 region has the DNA TGCGCCAGCAGCACCGGGACAGGGGGCTTTTACGAGCAGTACTTC. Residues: CASSTGTGGFYEQYF.

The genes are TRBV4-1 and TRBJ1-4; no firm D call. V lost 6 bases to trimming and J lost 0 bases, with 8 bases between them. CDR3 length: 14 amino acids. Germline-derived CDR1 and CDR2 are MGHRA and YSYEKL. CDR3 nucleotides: TGCGCCAGCAGGGGTCAGGCAACTAATGAAAAACTGTTTTTT. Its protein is CASRGQATNEKLFF.

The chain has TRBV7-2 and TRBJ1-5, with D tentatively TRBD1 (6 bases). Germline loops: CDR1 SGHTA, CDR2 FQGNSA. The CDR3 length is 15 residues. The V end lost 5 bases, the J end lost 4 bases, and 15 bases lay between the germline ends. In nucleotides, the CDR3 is TGTGCCAGCAGCCCAACAGGGAGAGAAAATCAGCCCCAGCATTTT. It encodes CASSPTGRENQPQHF.

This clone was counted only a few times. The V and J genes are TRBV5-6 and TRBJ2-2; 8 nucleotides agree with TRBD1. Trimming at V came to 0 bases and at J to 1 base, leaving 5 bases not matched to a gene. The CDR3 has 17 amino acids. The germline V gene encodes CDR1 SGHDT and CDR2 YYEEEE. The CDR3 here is CASSLDLGTGNTGELFF. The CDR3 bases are TGTGCCAGCAGCTTGGATCTGGGGACAGGGAACACCGGGGAGCTGTTTTTT.

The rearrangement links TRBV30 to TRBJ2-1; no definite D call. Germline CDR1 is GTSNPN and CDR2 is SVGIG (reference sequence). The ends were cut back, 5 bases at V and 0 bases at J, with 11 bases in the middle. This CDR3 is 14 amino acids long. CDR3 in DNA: TGTGCCTGGGGTCTGTGGAGCTCCTACAATGAGCAGTTCTTC. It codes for CAWGLWSSYNEQFF.

For the CDR3, the DNA is TGTGCCAGCAGCGTAACCCCCGGCCAAGAGACCCAGTACTTC. Its translation: CASSVTPGQETQYF. The chain has TRBV9 and TRBJ2-5; D ambiguous. Germline CDR1 is SGDLS and CDR2 is YYNGEE. V lost 1 base and J 1 base, leaving 8 bases between the germline ends. CDR3 length: 14 residues.

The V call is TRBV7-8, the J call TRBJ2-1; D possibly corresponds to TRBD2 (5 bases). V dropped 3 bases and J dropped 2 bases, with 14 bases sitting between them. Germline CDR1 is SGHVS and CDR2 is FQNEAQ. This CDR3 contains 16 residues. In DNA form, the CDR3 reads TGTGCCAGCAGCTTTAGCGAGGCAACCGCCTACAATGAGCAGTTCTTC. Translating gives CASSFSEATAYNEQFF.

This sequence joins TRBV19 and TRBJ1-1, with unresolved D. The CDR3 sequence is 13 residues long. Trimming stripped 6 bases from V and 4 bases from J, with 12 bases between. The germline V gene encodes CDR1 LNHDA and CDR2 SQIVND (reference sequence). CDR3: CASRQTAGTEAFF. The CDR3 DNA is TGTGCCAGTAGACAGACGGCGGGCACTGAAGCTTTCTTT.

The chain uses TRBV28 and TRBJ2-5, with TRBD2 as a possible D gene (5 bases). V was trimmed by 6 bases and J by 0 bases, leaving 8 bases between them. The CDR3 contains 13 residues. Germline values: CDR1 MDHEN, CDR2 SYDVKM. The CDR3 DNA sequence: TGTGCCAGCAGCGGACTGAACCAAGAGACCCAGTACTTC. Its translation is CASSGLNQETQYF.

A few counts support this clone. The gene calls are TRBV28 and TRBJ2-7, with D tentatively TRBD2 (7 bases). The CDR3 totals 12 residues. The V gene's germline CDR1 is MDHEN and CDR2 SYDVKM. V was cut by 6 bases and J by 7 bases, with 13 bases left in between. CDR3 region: CASRGGQWEQYF. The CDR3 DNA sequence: TGTGCCAGCAGGGGGGGGCAGTGGGAGCAGTACTTC.

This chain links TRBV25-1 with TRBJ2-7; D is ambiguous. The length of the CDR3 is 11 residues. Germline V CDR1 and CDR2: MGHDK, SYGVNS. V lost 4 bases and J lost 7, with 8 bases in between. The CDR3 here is CASSGSWEQYF. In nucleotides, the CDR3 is TGTGCCAGCAGTGGTAGTTGGGAGCAGTACTTC.

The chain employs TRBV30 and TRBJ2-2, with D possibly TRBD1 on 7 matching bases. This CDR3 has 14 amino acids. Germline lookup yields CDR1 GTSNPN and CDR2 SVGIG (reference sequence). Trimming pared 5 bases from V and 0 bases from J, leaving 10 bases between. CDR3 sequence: CAWGGGPNTGELFF. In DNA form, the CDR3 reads TGTGCCTGGGGAGGGGGCCCGAACACCGGGGAGCTGTTTTTT. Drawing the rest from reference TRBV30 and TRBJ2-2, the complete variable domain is SQTIHQWPATLVQPVGSPLSLECTVEGTSNPNLYWYRQAAGRGLQLLFYSVGIGQISSEVPQNLSASRPQDRQFILSSKKLLLSDSGFYLCAWGGGPNTGELFFGEGSRLTVL.

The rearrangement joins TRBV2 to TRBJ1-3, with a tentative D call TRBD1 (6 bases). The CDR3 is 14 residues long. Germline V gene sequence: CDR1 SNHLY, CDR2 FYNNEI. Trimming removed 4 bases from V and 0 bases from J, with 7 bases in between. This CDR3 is CASSARGSGNTIYF. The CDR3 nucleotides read TGTGCCAGCAGTGCCAGGGGCTCTGGAAACACCATATATTTT.

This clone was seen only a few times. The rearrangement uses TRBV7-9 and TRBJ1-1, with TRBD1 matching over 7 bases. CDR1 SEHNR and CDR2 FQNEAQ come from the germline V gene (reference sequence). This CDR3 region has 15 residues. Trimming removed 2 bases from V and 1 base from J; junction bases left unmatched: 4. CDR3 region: CASSLPGQANTEAFF. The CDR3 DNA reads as TGTGCCAGCAGCTTACCAGGACAGGCGAACACTGAAGCTTTCTTT.

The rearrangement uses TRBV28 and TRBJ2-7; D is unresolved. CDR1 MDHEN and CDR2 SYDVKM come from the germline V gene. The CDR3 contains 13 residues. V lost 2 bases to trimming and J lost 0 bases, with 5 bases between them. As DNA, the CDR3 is TGTGCCAGCAGTTTAGACAACTCCTACGAGCAGTACTTC. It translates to CASSLDNSYEQYF.

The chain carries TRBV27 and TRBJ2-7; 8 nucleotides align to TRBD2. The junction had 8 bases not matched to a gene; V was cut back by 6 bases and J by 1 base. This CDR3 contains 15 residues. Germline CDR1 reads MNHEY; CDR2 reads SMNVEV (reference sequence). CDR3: CASSLSGGRSYEQYF. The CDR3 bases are TGTGCCAGCAGCCTCAGCGGGGGACGTTCCTACGAGCAGTACTTC.

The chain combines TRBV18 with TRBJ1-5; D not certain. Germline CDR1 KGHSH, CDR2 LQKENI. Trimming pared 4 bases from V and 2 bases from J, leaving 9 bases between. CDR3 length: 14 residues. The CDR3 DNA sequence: TGTGCCAGCTCACGAGAGGGCGGCAATCAGCCCCAGCATTTT. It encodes CASSREGGNQPQHF.

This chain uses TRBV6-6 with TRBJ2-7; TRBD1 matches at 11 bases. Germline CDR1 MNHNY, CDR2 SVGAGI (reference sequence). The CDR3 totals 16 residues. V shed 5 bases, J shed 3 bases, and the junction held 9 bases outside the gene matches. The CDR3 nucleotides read TGTGCCAGCAGTCCCGGACAGGGGGCGCTTGTCTACGAGCAGTACTTC. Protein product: CASSPGQGALVYEQYF.

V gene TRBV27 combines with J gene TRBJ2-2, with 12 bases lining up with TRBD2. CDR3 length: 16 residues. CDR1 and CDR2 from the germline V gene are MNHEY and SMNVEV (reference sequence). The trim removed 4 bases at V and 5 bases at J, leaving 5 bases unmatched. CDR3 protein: CASSSLAGGLTGELFF. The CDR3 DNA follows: TGTGCCAGCAGTTCCCTAGCGGGGGGGCTGACCGGGGAGCTGTTTTTT.

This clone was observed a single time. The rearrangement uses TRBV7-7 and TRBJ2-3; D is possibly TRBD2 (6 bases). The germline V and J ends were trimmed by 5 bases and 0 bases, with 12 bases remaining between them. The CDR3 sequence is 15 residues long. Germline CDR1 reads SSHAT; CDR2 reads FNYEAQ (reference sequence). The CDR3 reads CASSLLATSTDTQYF. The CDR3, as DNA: TGTGCCAGCAGCCTACTAGCTACTAGCACAGATACGCAGTATTTT. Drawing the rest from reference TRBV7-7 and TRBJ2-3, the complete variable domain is GAGVSQSPRYKVTKRGQDVTLRCDPISSHATLYWYQQALGQGPEFLTYFNYEAQPDKSGLPSDRFSAERPEGSISTLTIQRTEQRDSAMYRCASSLLATSTDTQYFGPGTRLTVL.

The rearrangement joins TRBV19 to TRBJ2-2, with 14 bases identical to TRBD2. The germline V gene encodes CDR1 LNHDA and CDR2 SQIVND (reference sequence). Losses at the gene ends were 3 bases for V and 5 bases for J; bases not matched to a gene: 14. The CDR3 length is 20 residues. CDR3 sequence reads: CASSIRLAGGSRGGTGELFF. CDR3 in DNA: TGTGCCAGTAGTATCAGACTAGCGGGAGGGTCTCGGGGCGGGACCGGGGAGCTGTTTTTT.

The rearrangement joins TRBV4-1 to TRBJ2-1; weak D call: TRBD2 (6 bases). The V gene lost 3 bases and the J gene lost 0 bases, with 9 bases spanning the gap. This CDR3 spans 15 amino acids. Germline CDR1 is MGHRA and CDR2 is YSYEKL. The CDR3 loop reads CASSHGGTSYNEQFF. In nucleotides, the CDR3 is TGCGCCAGCAGCCATGGAGGGACCTCCTACAATGAGCAGTTCTTC.

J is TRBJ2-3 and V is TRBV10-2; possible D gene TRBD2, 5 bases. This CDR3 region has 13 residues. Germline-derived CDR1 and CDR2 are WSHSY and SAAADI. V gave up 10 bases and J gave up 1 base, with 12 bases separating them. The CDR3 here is CATLASGTDTQYF. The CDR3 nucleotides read TGCGCCACTTTAGCGTCGGGCACAGATACGCAGTATTTT.

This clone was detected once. The chain's CDR3 is CATTGTGGYEQYF. CDR3 DNA sequence: TGTGCCACCACCGGGACAGGGGGCTACGAGCAGTACTTC. The chain uses TRBV6-6 and TRBJ2-7; 11 bases line up with TRBD1. Unmatched junction bases numbered 5, after V lost 10 bases and J lost 3 bases. Germline CDR1 MNHNY, CDR2 SVGAGI (reference sequence). The CDR3 length is 13 residues.

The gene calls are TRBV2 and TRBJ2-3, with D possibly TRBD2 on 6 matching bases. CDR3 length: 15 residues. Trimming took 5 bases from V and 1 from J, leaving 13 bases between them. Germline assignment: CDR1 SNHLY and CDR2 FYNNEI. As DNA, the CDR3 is TGTGCCAGCAGTCGGCTAGCGCAACGCACAGATACGCAGTATTTT. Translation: CASSRLAQRTDTQYF.